This TCR beta chain was profiled in a study of cytomegalovirus exposure and HLA in healthy donors. The PCR was carried out with 60 Vbeta primers and 13 Jbeta primers. The method was immunoSEQ multiplex PCR; TCRdb's version includes in-frame clones alone and lacks a portion of them. The data contain 150,000 to 200,000 clones, around 80% of them seen just once; the ten biggest clones take up approximately 10%. The origin of this receptor is a young man in good health and CMV-seropositive. The sample consisted of PBMCs.

The CDR3 sequence: CSVDTSSDEQFF. DNA for the CDR3: TGCAGCGTTGATACTAGCTCCGATGAGCAGTTCTTC. The V gene is TRBV29-1, the J gene TRBJ2-1, with D tentatively TRBD2 (6 bases). Germline V gene lookup returns CDR1 SQVTM and CDR2 ANQGSEA. The CDR3 is 12 residues long. V was cut by 3 bases and J by 8 bases, with 11 bases left in between.